This entry describes one T cell receptor beta chain. The data derive from a study of response to subunit inactivated influenza vaccine. TCRdb called the RT-PCR reads again in MiXCR, with one record for every CDR3 protein. This sample carries approximately 500,000 distinct CDR3 sequences, roughly 15% of them seen once, and the ten largest clones take 11%. Germline CDR1 reads SQVTM; CDR2 reads ANQGSEA. V lost 6 bases and J 5 bases, leaving 16 bases between the germline ends. The CDR3 covers 13 residues. The clonotype comes from a man aged 45-60 years who received an inactivated influenza vaccine. The V gene is TRBV29-1, the J gene TRBJ1-1; D gene unclear. Sequenced material: PBMCs from blood, taken roughly 12 days after vaccination. The CDR3 bases are TGCAGCGTCGAACGGGAGATACAAACTGAAGCTTTCTTT. Its translation: CSVEREIQTEAFF.